Each of the 32 T cell receptor beta chains below was sequenced from the same sample in a study of shared clonotypes between healthy human individuals. CD45RO negativity and positive selection for CCR7 defined naive CD8 cells, a population that excluded terminally differentiated effector memory CD45RA+ cells. TCRdb's table, derived via immunoSEQ multiplex PCR, lists solely in-frame clones and lacks some. The table has 2 million to 2.5 million clones, roughly 94% seen once. Specimen: naive CD8+ T cells sorted from blood. Receptor source: a man in his late teens or twenties in good health.

V and J are TRBV7-9 and TRBJ2-2; 9 bases align to TRBD1. Germline V gene data show CDR1 as SEHNR and CDR2 as FQNEAQ (reference sequence). Germline trimming cut 4 bases from V and 5 bases from J; bases unmatched to any gene: 8. The CDR3 runs 16 residues. CDR3 in DNA: TGTGCCAGCAGCTCCGCCGGGACAGGGTTGACCGGGGAGCTGTTTTTT. Translating it yields CASSSAGTGLTGELFF.

This chain uses TRBV30 with TRBJ1-2, with a weak D call TRBD1 (5 bases). The V gene lost 3 bases and the J gene lost 8 bases, with 22 bases spanning the gap. The V gene's germline CDR1 is GTSNPN and CDR2 SVGIG (reference sequence). This CDR3 is built from 15 residues. DNA of the CDR3: TGTGCCTGGAGCATCTGGGACTTAAGTAGGGAAGGCTACACCTTC. It translates to CAWSIWDLSREGYTF. The variable domain in full, with the rest retrieved from reference TRBV30 and TRBJ1-2, is SQTIHQWPATLVQPVGSPLSLECTVEGTSNPNLYWYRQAAGRGLQLLFYSVGIGQISSEVPQNLSASRPQDRQFILSSKKLLLSDSGFYLCAWSIWDLSREGYTFGSGTRLTVV.

The rearrangement joins TRBV7-9 to TRBJ1-4; D unclear. The germline V and J ends were trimmed by 5 bases and 0 bases, with 10 bases remaining between them. Per the germline V gene, CDR1 is SEHNR and CDR2 is FQNEAQ (reference sequence). The CDR3 spans 15 residues. The CDR3 DNA follows: TGTGCCAGCAGCCCCGACCGTTCAACTAATGAAAAACTGTTTTTT. Amino acids: CASSPDRSTNEKLFF.

This chain connects TRBV28 to TRBJ1-2; a weak D match, TRBD1 (6 bases). The CDR3 is 19 amino acids. V lost 8 bases to trimming and J lost 1 base, with 29 bases between them. The germline gives CDR1 MDHEN, CDR2 SYDVKM. CDR3 in DNA: TGTGCCAGCGTATCGCTACGGGACAATTCGCGTTTAATTAACTATGGCTACACCTTC. Encoded protein: CASVSLRDNSRLINYGYTF.

The J gene is TRBJ1-5, the V gene TRBV30; D not certain. The CDR3 extends over 15 amino acids. V was cut by 1 base and J by 4 bases, with 14 bases left in between. CDR1 and CDR2 (germline): GTSNPN, SVGIG (reference sequence). The CDR3 protein is CAWSDRFSANQPQHF. The DNA for the CDR3 is TGTGCCTGGAGTGACCGATTCAGTGCAAATCAGCCCCAGCATTTT. Full variable domain (remainder filled in from reference TRBV30 and TRBJ1-5): SQTIHQWPATLVQPVGSPLSLECTVEGTSNPNLYWYRQAAGRGLQLLFYSVGIGQISSEVPQNLSASRPQDRQFILSSKKLLLSDSGFYLCAWSDRFSANQPQHFGDGTRLSIL.

The rearrangement links TRBV13 to TRBJ1-6; 9 bases agree with TRBD1. The CDR3 has 16 residues. CDR1 PRHDT and CDR2 FYEKMQ come from the germline V gene (reference sequence). V lost 3 bases to trimming and J lost 4 bases; unmatched junction nucleotides: 4. The CDR3 bases are TGTGCCAGCAGCTTGGCCGGGACAGGGTATAATTCACCCCTCCACTTT. Translating it yields CASSLAGTGYNSPLHF.

This chain uses TRBV27 with TRBJ2-7; TRBD1 matches at 9 bases. The CDR3 contains 17 residues. From germline, CDR1 is MNHEY and CDR2 SMNVEV (reference sequence). After removal of 0 bases from V and 2 bases from J, the junction contained 8 bases not matched to a gene. In DNA form, the CDR3 reads TGTGCCAGCAGTTTATCCGGACCGGGACAGGGCGCCTACGAGCAGTACTTC. Protein product: CASSLSGPGQGAYEQYF.

The chain couples TRBV6-1 to TRBJ2-7; tentative D call: TRBD1 (6 bases). The V and J ends lost 0 bases and 3 bases respectively, with 12 bases between them. In germline, CDR1 is MNHNS, CDR2 SASEGT. There are 15 residues in the CDR3. The CDR3 reads CASSEAGDTFYEQYF. CDR3 nucleotides: TGTGCCAGCAGTGAAGCCGGGGACACTTTCTACGAGCAGTACTTC.

Points on this clone: This same CDR3 is encoded by further DNA sequences in the sample. The chain is built from TRBV5-1 and TRBJ2-3, with a possible D match to TRBD2 (6 bases). This CDR3 comprises 14 residues. Per the germline V gene, CDR1 is SGHRS and CDR2 is YFSETQ. The V end lost 1 base, the J end lost 2 bases, and 8 bases lay between the germline ends. As DNA, the CDR3 is TGCGCCAGCAGCTTGCGCGGGGCCACAGATACGCAGTATTTT. Translation: CASSLRGATDTQYF.

The rearrangement joins TRBV27 to TRBJ1-6, with 7 bases identical to TRBD1. Losses at the gene ends were 6 bases for V and 12 bases for J; bases not matched to a gene: 11. This CDR3 is built from 14 residues. CDR1 and CDR2 from the germline V gene are MNHEY and SMNVEV (reference sequence). The CDR3 sequence: CASRATGLIRPLHF. The CDR3 coding sequence is TGTGCCAGCAGGGCGACAGGGCTAATTAGACCCCTCCACTTT.

This chain joins TRBV5-5 and TRBJ2-7, with D perhaps TRBD1 (5 bases). Germline V CDR1 and CDR2: SGHKS, YYEKEE (reference sequence). The CDR3 length is 13 residues. Trimming pared 3 bases from V and 6 bases from J, leaving 13 bases between. CDR3 DNA sequence: TGTGCCAGCAGCTGGCGGTTTGGGGCCGAGCAGTACTTC. Protein: CASSWRFGAEQYF.

CDR3 protein: CASSQEYRGYGYTF. CDR3 coding DNA: TGCGCCAGCAGCCAAGAGTACAGGGGCTATGGCTACACCTTC. J is TRBJ1-2 and V is TRBV4-1; 7 positions agree with TRBD1. J gave up 4 bases and V 0 bases, and 2 bases lay outside the gene matches. In germline, CDR1 is MGHRA, CDR2 YSYEKL. The CDR3 length is 14 residues.

V usage is TRBV4-2 and J usage is TRBJ2-3; TRBD2 aligns across 10 bases. V was clipped by 4 bases and J by 4 bases; unmatched bases: 17. There are 19 residues in the CDR3. Germline V gene lookup returns CDR1 LGHNA and CDR2 YNFKEQ. The CDR3 nucleotides are TGTGCCAGCAGCCCAGACGGGTGGAGCGGGGGGGCAGAAGCAGATACGCAGTATTTT. Protein product: CASSPDGWSGGAEADTQYF.

With respect to this clone: Other DNA sequences of this sample code for an identical CDR3. This chain joins TRBV27 and TRBJ2-7; TRBD1 agrees at 7 bases. This CDR3 is 13 amino acids long. CDR1 and CDR2 from the germline V gene are MNHEY and SMNVEV (reference sequence). Unmatched junction bases numbered 4, after V lost 2 bases and J lost 6 bases. The CDR3 sequence: CASSLTPGGEQYF. The CDR3 DNA sequence: TGTGCCAGCAGTTTAACCCCAGGGGGCGAGCAGTACTTC.

The chain couples TRBV14 to TRBJ2-3; D gene unclear. This CDR3 is built from 20 residues. Trimming stripped 0 bases from V and 0 bases from J, with 22 bases between. Germline V gene lookup returns CDR1 SGHDN and CDR2 FVKESK. CDR3 bases: TGTGCCAGCAGCCAAGATTTCCTAAAGGACCCTGCGACTAGCACAGATACGCAGTATTTT. It is translated as CASSQDFLKDPATSTDTQYF.

This clone was detected once. The chain is built from TRBV29-1 and TRBJ1-2, with D possibly TRBD1 on 5 matching bases. Germline lookup yields CDR1 SQVTM and CDR2 ANQGSEA. With 4 bases removed from V and 8 bases from J, the gap between germline ends came to 14 bases. This CDR3 comprises 12 residues. The CDR3 reads CSVGSIAGGYTF. The CDR3 DNA sequence: TGCAGCGTTGGTTCTATCGCAGGGGGCTACACCTTC.

The chain recombines TRBV2 with TRBJ1-1, with a tentative D call TRBD1 (6 bases). The CDR3 consists of 14 residues. V was trimmed by 6 bases and J by 4 bases, leaving 15 bases between them. The germline CDR1 and CDR2 sequences are SNHLY and FYNNEI. This chain's CDR3 is CASSQQGVGTEAFF. The CDR3, as DNA: TGTGCCAGCAGCCAACAGGGTGTGGGCACTGAAGCTTTCTTT.

The gene calls are TRBV19 and TRBJ2-3; 12 positions agree with TRBD2. Per germline, CDR1 LNHDA and CDR2 SQIVND (reference sequence). The CDR3 contains 17 residues. With V trimmed by 3 bases and J by 1 base, 5 bases remained unmatched. CDR3 nucleotides: TGTGCCAGTAGTATCCTAGCGGGGGGGCTGGGCACAGATACGCAGTATTTT. Encoded protein: CASSILAGGLGTDTQYF.

The V gene is TRBV30, the J gene TRBJ2-3; D is perhaps TRBD2 (7 bases). The V end lost 2 bases, the J end lost 1 base, and 10 bases lay between the germline ends. The length of the CDR3 is 14 residues. Germline assignment: CDR1 GTSNPN and CDR2 SVGIG (reference sequence). The CDR3 DNA is TGTGCCTGGAGTCGGGGGGCCGGCACAGATACGCAGTATTTT. It encodes CAWSRGAGTDTQYF.

This chain joins TRBV4-1 and TRBJ2-5, with D tentatively TRBD2 (6 bases). Germline CDR1 reads MGHRA; CDR2 reads YSYEKL. This CDR3 contains 16 residues. V was pared by 0 bases and J by 7 bases, with 18 bases between. The chain's CDR3 is CASSQDQEGLRRTQYF. In DNA form, the CDR3 reads TGCGCCAGCAGCCAAGATCAGGAGGGGTTGAGGAGGACCCAGTACTTC.

V and J are TRBV4-3 and TRBJ2-5, with 14 bases matching TRBD2. V was clipped by 5 bases and J by 7 bases; unmatched bases: 6. Germline V gene sequence: CDR1 LGHNA, CDR2 YSLEER. CDR3 length equals 15 residues. The CDR3 loop is CASSAGLAGAGTQYF. The DNA of the CDR3 is TGCGCCAGCAGCGCGGGACTAGCGGGAGCGGGGACCCAGTACTTC.

V and J are TRBV30 and TRBJ1-1; D is perhaps TRBD1 (5 bases). Trimming removed 3 bases at V and 4 bases at J, with 21 bases between. Germline loops: CDR1 GTSNPN, CDR2 SVGIG (reference sequence). This CDR3 is built from 16 residues. For the CDR3, the DNA is TGTGCCTGGAGACCAAGGGGTCTGGGGGGTAGCACTGAAGCTTTCTTT. Translation: CAWRPRGLGGSTEAFF.

This chain links TRBV5-1 with TRBJ1-4; no firm D call. V was clipped by 0 bases and J by 0 bases, with 12 bases between them. CDR3 length: 17 amino acids. Per germline, CDR1 SGHRS and CDR2 YFSETQ. CDR3 amino acids: CASSLAETYATNEKLFF. The CDR3, as DNA: TGCGCCAGCAGCTTGGCCGAGACGTACGCAACTAATGAAAAACTGTTTTTT.

V and J are TRBV28 and TRBJ1-2, with D perhaps TRBD1 (5 bases). Trimming removed 8 bases at V and 6 bases at J, with 10 bases between. Germline V gives CDR1 MDHEN, CDR2 SYDVKM. This CDR3 has 11 amino acids. CDR3 sequence: CASRWGDGYTF. Written as DNA, the CDR3 is TGTGCCAGCCGTTGGGGGGATGGCTACACCTTC.

The chain recombines TRBV11-2 with TRBJ1-2; D is uncertain. The CDR3 is made up of 12 amino acids. Trimming left V 4 bases short and J 5 bases short, with 8 bases between. Germline V gene lookup returns CDR1 SGHAT and CDR2 FQNNGV. The CDR3 DNA reads TGTGCCAGCAGCTACGGGGATTATGGCTACACCTTC. Encoded protein: CASSYGDYGYTF.

The genes are TRBV7-6 and TRBJ2-5, with 8 bases lining up with TRBD1. Germline lookup yields CDR1 SGHVS and CDR2 FNYEAQ. The CDR3 has 13 amino acids. J was trimmed by 7 bases and V by 5 bases; bases with no gene match: 6. The DNA for the CDR3 is TGTGCCAGCAGCGGGACAGGCGGAAGGACCCAGTACTTC. Encoded protein: CASSGTGGRTQYF.

The DNA for the CDR3 is TGTGCCAGCAGCTTAAACCCAGCATGGGAATCCGGGACTCGGGGCTACACCTTC. Residues: CASSLNPAWESGTRGYTF. This chain connects TRBV7-9 to TRBJ1-2, with a tentative D call TRBD1 (5 bases). CDR1 is SEHNR, CDR2 FQNEAQ, per germline (reference sequence). V was cut by 2 bases and J by 8 bases, with 27 bases left in between. This CDR3 region has 18 residues. Supplemented by reference TRBV7-9 and TRBJ1-2, the full variable domain reads DTGVSQNPRHKITKRGQNVTFRCDPISEHNRLYWYRQTLGQGPEFLTYFQNEAQLEKSRLLSDRFSAERPKGSFSTLEIQRTEQGDSAMYLCASSLNPAWESGTRGYTFGSGTRLTVV.

This chain joins TRBV2 and TRBJ1-1, with D perhaps TRBD1 (5 bases). Trimming cost V 3 bases and J 4 bases, with 12 bases left between them. The length of the CDR3 is 14 residues. CDR1 and CDR2 from the germline V gene are SNHLY and FYNNEI. The CDR3 spells CASSDGGTRTEAFF. The CDR3 region has the DNA TGTGCCAGCAGTGATGGTGGGACCCGCACTGAAGCTTTCTTT.

This chain uses TRBV9 with TRBJ2-1; a possible D gene is TRBD1 (5 bases). CDR1 and CDR2 from the germline V gene are SGDLS and YYNGEE. This CDR3 is built from 11 residues. The V end was cut by 8 bases, the J end by 5 bases, with 8 bases between. The CDR3 DNA reads as TGTGCCAGTGGGGCTCACAATGAGCAGTTCTTC. This encodes CASGAHNEQFF.

This chain's CDR3 is CATSGDRGPNEQYF. The CDR3 nucleotides read TGTGCCACCAGCGGTGACAGGGGGCCCAACGAGCAGTACTTC. The chain has TRBV15 and TRBJ2-7; the match to TRBD1 covers 10 bases. The germline V gene has CDR1 LNHNV and CDR2 YYDKDF (reference sequence). Losses at the gene ends were 5 bases for V and 5 bases for J; bases not matched to a gene: 6. There are 14 residues in the CDR3.

V and J are TRBV4-1 and TRBJ2-1, with D perhaps TRBD1 or TRBD2 (5 bases each). Germline loops: CDR1 MGHRA, CDR2 YSYEKL. The CDR3 spans 12 residues. Trimming shortened V by 6 bases and J by 5 bases, and 8 bases separated the two germline ends. Here the CDR3 reads CASRGVNNEQFF. The CDR3 DNA is TGCGCCAGCAGGGGGGTCAACAATGAGCAGTTCTTC.

V is TRBV6-1 and J is TRBJ2-7; D is uncertain. CDR1 is MNHNS, CDR2 SASEGT, per germline. Trimming took off 5 bases at V and 3 bases at J, with 11 bases between the two ends. CDR3 length equals 13 residues. CDR3 coding DNA: TGTGCCAGCAGTTCATTTGGCGGCTACGAGCAGTACTTC. Its protein product is CASSSFGGYEQYF.